Given below is one T cell receptor beta chain in context. The sample originates from a study of blood T cell repertoires in COVID-19. Whole-study context: Collection of acute and convalescent COVID-19 samples took place in the United States, Italy and Spain. In each case, the material was cDNA or gDNA derived from T cells, B-cell-depleted T cells, or PBMCs.

Authors' data handling: Nucleated cell counts were estimated from reference gene primer amplification. Sequenced by immunoSEQ multiplex PCR; TCRdb stores in-frame clones only, minus some. That table supplies the V and J calls and clone size; D and trimming were determined from the DNA. The repertoire has 100,000 to 150,000 clones, 75% to 85% of them found once; the top ten carry about 39%. Germline CDR1 and CDR2: SEHNR and FQNEAQ (reference sequence). Trimming removed 6 bases from V and 5 bases from J, with 17 bases in between. There are 14 residues in the CDR3. The TCR originated in a middle-aged man with active or convalescent COVID-19. The J gene is TRBJ2-7, the V gene TRBV7-9; the D gene is possibly TRBD1 (6 bases). The material sequenced was peripheral blood. DNA for the CDR3: TGTGCCAGCAGGGCGGCAGGGGAAGCAAACGAGCAGTACTTC. This translates into CASRAAGEANEQYF.